This TCR beta chain was sequenced during a study of early T cells in non-severe SARS-CoV-2 infection. Study results and caveats: Private and CD4 specificities were missed by VDJdb matching, skewed to anti-spike CD8.

This clonotype was observed at least ten times. Its antigen is still unknown. Germline loops: CDR1 SNHLY, CDR2 FYNNEI. The CDR3 is 14 residues long. Trimming cost V 4 bases and J 2 bases, with 9 bases left between them. TCRdb re-called the 5' RACE reads with MiXCR, one entry per CDR3 protein. This table has 53,000 or so distinct CDR3 sequences, 7.7% appearing once. Sample: whole blood. The genes are TRBV2 and TRBJ1-5, with a possible D match to TRBD1 (6 bases). This clonotype was sampled from an adult who was a healthcare worker with PCR-confirmed SARS-CoV-2 infection or an uninfected control (not recorded which). The CDR3 DNA reads as TGTGCCAGCAGTGCCTCAGGGGGCAATCAGCCCCAGCATTTT. Amino acid sequence: CASSASGGNQPQHF.